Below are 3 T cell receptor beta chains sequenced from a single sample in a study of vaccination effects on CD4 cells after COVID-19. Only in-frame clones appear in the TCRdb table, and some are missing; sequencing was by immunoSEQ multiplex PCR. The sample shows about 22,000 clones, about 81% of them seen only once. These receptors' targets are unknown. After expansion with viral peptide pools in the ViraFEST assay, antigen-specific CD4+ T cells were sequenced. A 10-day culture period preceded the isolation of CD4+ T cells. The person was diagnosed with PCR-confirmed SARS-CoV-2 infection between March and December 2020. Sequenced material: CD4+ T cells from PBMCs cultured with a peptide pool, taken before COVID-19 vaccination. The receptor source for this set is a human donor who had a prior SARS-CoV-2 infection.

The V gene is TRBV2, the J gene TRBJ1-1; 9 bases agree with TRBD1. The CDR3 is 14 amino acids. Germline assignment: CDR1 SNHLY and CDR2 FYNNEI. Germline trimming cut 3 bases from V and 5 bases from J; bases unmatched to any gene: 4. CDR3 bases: TGTGCCAGCAGTGATGACAGGGGGATAACTGAAGCTTTCTTT. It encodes CASSDDRGITEAFF.

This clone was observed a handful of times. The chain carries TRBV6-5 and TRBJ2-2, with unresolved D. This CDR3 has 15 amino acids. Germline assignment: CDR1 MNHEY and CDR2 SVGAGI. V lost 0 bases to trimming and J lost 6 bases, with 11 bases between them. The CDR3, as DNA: TGTGCCAGCAGTTACTCGTCAGGCGTCCCCGGGGAGCTGTTTTTT. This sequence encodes CASSYSSGVPGELFF.

Here the CDR3 DNA reads TGTGCCAGCAGTTTAGACAGACAGGGGGCTTACAATGAGCAGTTCTTC. Translating it yields CASSLDRQGAYNEQFF. The V call is TRBV27, the J call TRBJ2-1, with TRBD1 identical over 10 bases. This CDR3 comprises 16 residues. Per germline, CDR1 MNHEY and CDR2 SMNVEV (reference sequence). The V and J ends lost 2 bases and 4 bases, in that order; junction bases with no gene match: 5.